These T cell receptor beta chains were read from a single sample in a study of blood T cell repertoires in COVID-19. Using immunoSEQ multiplex PCR, the repertoire was profiled, and TCRdb retains in-frame clones only, with some absent. This sample has a few hundred thousand clones, with 70% to 90% found just once. Material for sequencing was peripheral blood. The receptors shown here come from a man aged 18 to 35 with active or convalescent COVID-19. CDR3s include the opening cysteine and the closing phenylalanine or tryptophan. The D gene is left open where the match is weak. A row's size may be missing; if present it is once, few, many or a size class.

d_gene: TRBD2
abundance: -
v_gene: TRBV24-1
j_gene: TRBJ2-1
CDR3nt: TGTGCCACCAGTGATGCGGGAGGGCCTTACAATGAGCAGTTCTTC
CDR3aa: CATSDAGGPYNEQFF

d_gene: -
abundance: -
v_gene: TRBV27
j_gene: TRBJ1-2
CDR3nt: TGTGCCAGCAGTTTGGGGGCCGGGGCTGGCGGTGGCTACACCTTC
CDR3aa: CASSLGAGAGGGYTF

d_gene: TRBD2
abundance: once
v_gene: TRBV28
j_gene: TRBJ2-1
CDR3nt: TGTGCCAGCAGTCTGGTAGCGGGGGTTGCGAGCTCCTACAATGAGCAGTTCTTC
CDR3aa: CASSLVAGVASSYNEQFF

d_gene: -
abundance: -
v_gene: TRBV24-1
j_gene: TRBJ1-2
CDR3nt: TGTGCCACCAGTGATTTGGGGCCCCGGGGGAGAGGGACGGGCGGCTACACCTTC
CDR3aa: CATSDLGPRGRGTGGYTF

d_gene: TRBD2
abundance: few
v_gene: TRBV5-4
j_gene: TRBJ2-1
CDR3nt: TGTGCCAGCAGCTTTAGACTAGCGGGGGGCCTTACCTACAATGAGCAGTTCTTC
CDR3aa: CASSFRLAGGLTYNEQFF

d_gene: -
abundance: once
v_gene: TRBV7-9
j_gene: TRBJ2-5
CDR3nt: TGTGCCAGCGGGGCTTCCGGAAGGGAGACCCAGTACTTC
CDR3aa: CASGASGRETQYF

d_gene: -
abundance: -
v_gene: TRBV11-3
j_gene: TRBJ1-2
CDR3nt: TGTGCCAGCAGCTTAGATCTGGGCCACTATGGCTACACCTTC
CDR3aa: CASSLDLGHYGYTF

d_gene: -
abundance: few
v_gene: TRBV28
j_gene: TRBJ1-2
CDR3nt: TGTGCCTCCGCGGCAGGGGCGACTAACTATGGCTACACCTTC
CDR3aa: CASAAGATNYGYTF

d_gene: TRBD1
abundance: -
v_gene: TRBV5-1
j_gene: TRBJ2-7
CDR3nt: TGCGCCAGCAGCTTGGTAGCGGGACAGGGGTTCGAGCAGTACTTC
CDR3aa: CASSLVAGQGFEQYF

d_gene: TRBD2
abundance: few
v_gene: TRBV7-2
j_gene: TRBJ2-7
CDR3nt: TGTGCCAGCAGTGTGACTAGCGGGAGCTACGAGCAGTACTTC
CDR3aa: CASSVTSGSYEQYF

d_gene: -
abundance: -
v_gene: TRBV4-3
j_gene: TRBJ2-1
CDR3nt: TGCGCCAGCAGCCAAGATCGGGGGGCTAGCCACCAAAGGAAGTTCTTC
CDR3aa: CASSQDRGASHQRKFF

d_gene: -
abundance: -
v_gene: TRBV5-6
j_gene: TRBJ1-1
CDR3nt: TGTGCCAGCAGCTTGGTACAGGCAAACACTGAAGCTTTCTTT
CDR3aa: CASSLVQANTEAFF

d_gene: TRBD1
abundance: -
v_gene: TRBV27
j_gene: TRBJ1-5
CDR3nt: TGTGCCAGCAGCCCACAGGGGTACACTCAGCCCCAGCATTTT
CDR3aa: CASSPQGYTQPQHF